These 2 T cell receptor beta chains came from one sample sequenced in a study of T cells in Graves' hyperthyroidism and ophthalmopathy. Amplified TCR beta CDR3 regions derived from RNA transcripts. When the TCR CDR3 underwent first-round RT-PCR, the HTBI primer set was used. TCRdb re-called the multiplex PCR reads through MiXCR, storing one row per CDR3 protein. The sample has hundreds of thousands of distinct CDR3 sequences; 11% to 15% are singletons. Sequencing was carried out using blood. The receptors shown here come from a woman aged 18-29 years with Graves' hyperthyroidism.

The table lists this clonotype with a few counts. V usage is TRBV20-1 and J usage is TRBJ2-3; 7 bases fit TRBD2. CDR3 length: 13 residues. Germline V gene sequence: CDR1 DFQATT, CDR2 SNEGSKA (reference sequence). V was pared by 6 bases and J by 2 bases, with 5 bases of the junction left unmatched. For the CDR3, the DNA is TGCAGTGCCTCGGGGGGTTTCACAGATACGCAGTATTTT. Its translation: CSASGGFTDTQYF.

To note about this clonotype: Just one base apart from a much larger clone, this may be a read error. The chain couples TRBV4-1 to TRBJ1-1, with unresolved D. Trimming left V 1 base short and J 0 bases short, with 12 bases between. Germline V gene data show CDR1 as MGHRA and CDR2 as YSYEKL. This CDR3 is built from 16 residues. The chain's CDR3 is CASSQGEGGVNTEAFF. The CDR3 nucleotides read TGCGCCAGCAGCCAAGGGGAGGGCGGCGTGAACACTGAAGCTTTCTTT.